The 3 T cell receptor beta chains in this list originate from one sample, sequenced in a study of T cell responses to AZD1222 COVID-19 vaccine. Profiled with immunoSEQ multiplex PCR; TCRdb holds only in-frame clones, not every one. The top ten clones hold about 6% of a sample with approximately 110,000 clones, around 88% of them seen once. The sequences come from peripheral blood, collected 28 days after the second AZD1222 dose. These receptors originate from an adult who received the AZD1222 COVID-19 vaccine.

The gene calls are TRBV7-2 and TRBJ2-7; D call uncertain. Germline CDR1 SGHTA, CDR2 FQGNSA. The CDR3 consists of 12 residues. Trimming removed 4 bases from V and 4 bases from J, with 8 bases in between. The CDR3 bases are TGTGCCAGCAGCTACGCCCAGTACGAGCAGTACTTC. It is translated as CASSYAQYEQYF.

The chain has TRBV7-9 and TRBJ1-4; unclear D gene. Germline values: CDR1 SEHNR, CDR2 FQNEAQ (reference sequence). CDR3 length: 14 amino acids. V lost 0 bases, J lost 5 bases, and 7 bases lay in between. The CDR3 is CASSLAGLNEKLFF. Written as DNA, the CDR3 is TGTGCCAGCAGCTTAGCGGGCCTAAATGAAAAACTGTTTTTT.

The chain links TRBV3-1 (or the pseudogene TRBV3-2) to TRBJ2-7; no clear D. Germline-derived CDR1 and CDR2 are LGHDT and YNNKEL (reference sequence). The CDR3 loop spans 18 amino acids. Trimming shortened V by 2 bases and J by 0 bases, and 20 bases separated the two germline ends. Here the CDR3 reads CASSQRSVRVGISYEQYF. CDR3 in DNA: TGTGCCAGCAGCCAAAGATCAGTTCGGGTGGGAATCTCCTACGAGCAGTACTTC.